Included here is one TCR beta chain sequence, with context. Its antigen is still unknown. Base qualities are not recorded, but no much larger clone differs from it by a single base. This sample stems from a study of T cells in localized non-small cell lung cancer (dated by TCRdb to between 2020 and 2021). As for the study more broadly: The study analyzed T cell repertoires of roughly 220 early-stage NSCLC patients, comparing tumors and uninvolved tumor-adjacent lungs. The cohort comprised around 250 treatment-naïve NSCLC patients with resected, localized lung tumors. NSCLC patients had a mean age of approximately 72 years, and 129 were male and 107 female. The paper as a whole reports these results and caveats: Longer overall survival was associated with higher T cell density in blood, whereas shorter survival was associated with higher clonality in adjacent lung. Uninvolved tumor-adjacent lung showed the highest T cell clonality, higher than tumor, which suggests more focused antigenic responses in the uninvolved tumor-adjacent lung. Because multi-region tumor sequencing was not performed, intratumor heterogeneity could not be ruled out. A median of 57 of the top 100 tumor clones were detected in paired uninvolved adjacent lung, and around 30 of these tumor clones were also found among the top 100 clones of the paired uninvolved adjacent lung. Because the study design was exploratory, TCR variables were selected using unadjusted p-values without false-discovery rate correction.

At diagnosis, peripheral blood, uninvolved tumor-adjacent lung and tumor were collected and were preserved as a mix of fresh-frozen and FFPE material. For TCR repertoire profiling, blood samples were analyzed as peripheral blood mononuclear cells. Via the germline V gene, CDR1 is MGHRA and CDR2 YSYEKL. Taken from cysteine to phenylalanine, the CDR3 has 15 residues. The entry retains the CDR3 DNA only, 45 bases that are in frame from base 1. Trimming takes 4 bases off V and 5 bases off J; junction bases not matched to a gene: 5. The immunoSEQ Assay was used to sequence TCR beta CDR3 regions from DNA. The paper's data handling went like this. To compute T cell density, TCR beta template counts were normalized to usable DNA, which was estimated by amplifying housekeeping genes. Richness was estimated with the preseqR package, extrapolating to 400,000 templates for PBMC samples and 120,000 templates for tissue samples. Clonality was defined by subtracting Pielou's evenness from one. Differential abundance testing on productive amino-acid clonotypes, with a minimum total count of 5 and an alpha of 0.1, was used to identify tissue-enriched TCRs. Repertoire overlap between compartments was quantified with the Jaccard Index and Morisita Overlap Index. GLIPH grouped TCR beta CDR3s together with public tetramer-defined viral CDR3s, and a viral motif had to include at least three viral sequences and show V-gene enrichment. The clones in this table, taken by TCRdb from immuneACCESS, are in-frame only. Not every clone is retained; where verified, under half of the shortfall comes from an unresolved V gene, and the cause of the rest is unknown. The D gene and trimming were derived from the DNA, and the V and J assignments and clone size from that table. The sample profile shows about 79,000 clones; more than 70% of them were found once. Together, the top ten hold 20% to 25% of the sample.

The receptor chain draws on TRBV4-1 and TRBJ2-5; TRBD2 agrees with 12 junctional bases. Source: peripheral blood, taken before any cancer treatment. This receptor was identified in a woman aged 40-69 years with stage I squamous cell lung carcinoma. The CDR3 loop reads CASSLGLAGPETQYF. The sequenced DNA is TGCGCCAGCAGCCTGGGACTAGCGGGTCCGGAGACCCAGTACTTC.